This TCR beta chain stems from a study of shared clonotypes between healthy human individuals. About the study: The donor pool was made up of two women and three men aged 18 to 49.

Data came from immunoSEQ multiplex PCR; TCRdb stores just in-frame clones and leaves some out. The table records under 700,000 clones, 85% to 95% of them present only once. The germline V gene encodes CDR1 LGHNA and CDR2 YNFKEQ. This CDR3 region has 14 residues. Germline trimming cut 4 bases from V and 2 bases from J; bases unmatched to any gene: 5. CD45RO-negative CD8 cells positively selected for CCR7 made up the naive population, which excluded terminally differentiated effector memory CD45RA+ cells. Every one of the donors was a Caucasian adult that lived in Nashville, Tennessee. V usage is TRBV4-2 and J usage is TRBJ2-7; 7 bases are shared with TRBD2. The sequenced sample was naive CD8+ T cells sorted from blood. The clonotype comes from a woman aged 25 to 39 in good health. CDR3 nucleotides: TGTGCCAGCAGCCCAACTCGGGAGGCCTACGAGCAGTACTTC. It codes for CASSPTREAYEQYF.